The subject of this entry is one TCR beta chain. This entry comes from a study of CD8 T cells in Susac syndrome. Sequencing targeted TCR beta in T cells from blood (CD8+ and CD4+). The multiple sclerosis controls were treatment-naive patients with relapsing-remitting disease that was stable or active. Negative magnetic isolation gave CD8+ and CD4+ cells; FACS enriched CD8+ TEMRA. It was with random hexamers that about 0.45 to 1 ug RNA was reverse transcribed. Amplification of TCR beta CDR3 across 54 Vbeta and 13 Jbeta was performed with immunoSEQ multiplex PCR. One entry per CDR3 protein results from TCRdb running MiXCR on the immunoSEQ multiplex PCR reads. The sample lists about 210,000 distinct CDR3 sequences, around 96% seen once, with around 0.099% in the top ten. Germline V CDR1 and CDR2: DFQATT, SNEGSKA (reference sequence). Deletions cut 3 bases from V and 0 bases from J, with 14 bases between. This CDR3 contains 15 residues.

This chain joins TRBV20-1 and TRBJ1-2, with D unresolved. Sequencing used CD4+ T cells from PBMCs. The TCR was taken from a human donor with multiple sclerosis. CDR3 amino acids: CSAREPSRANYGYTF. The CDR3 coding sequence is TGCAGTGCTAGGGAGCCCTCCAGAGCTAACTATGGCTACACCTTC.